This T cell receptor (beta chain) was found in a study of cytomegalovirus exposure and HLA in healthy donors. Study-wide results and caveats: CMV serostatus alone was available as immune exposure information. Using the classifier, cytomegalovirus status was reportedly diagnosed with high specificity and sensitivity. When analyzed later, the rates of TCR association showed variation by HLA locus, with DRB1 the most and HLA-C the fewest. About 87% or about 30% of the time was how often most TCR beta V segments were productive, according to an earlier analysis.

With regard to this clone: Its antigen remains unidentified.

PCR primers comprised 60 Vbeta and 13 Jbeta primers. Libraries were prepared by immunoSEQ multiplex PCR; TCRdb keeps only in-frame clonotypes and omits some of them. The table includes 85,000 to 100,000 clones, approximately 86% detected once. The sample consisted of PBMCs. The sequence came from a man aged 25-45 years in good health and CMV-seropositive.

The CDR3 DNA sequence: TGCGCCAGCAGCACCGGACTAGCGGGAATAGATACGCAGTATTTT. Protein sequence: CASSTGLAGIDTQYF. The genes are TRBV5-1 and TRBJ2-3; 12 bases align to TRBD2. Germline values: CDR1 SGHRS, CDR2 YFSETQ. This CDR3 comprises 15 residues. V was clipped by 4 bases and J by 5 bases; unmatched bases: 5.